The 19 T cell receptor beta chains below were found in one sample sequenced in a study of T cell repertoires in cytomegalovirus infection. A single record per CDR3 protein comes from TCRdb applying MiXCR to the reads. The sample has about 900,000 distinct CDR3 sequences, approximately 33% seen once; the top ten hold around an eighth. The antigens for these receptors are not known. The material was cultured CD8+ T cells from PBMCs, obtained from culture after CMV antigen stimulation. Every receptor here comes from a human donor in good health (CMV status not recorded). Some clones in this sample may be carry-over from other donors' samples.

This clonotype was detected a few times. The V call is TRBV20-1, the J call TRBJ1-1, with TRBD1 matching 7 bases. J lost 4 bases, V lost 0 bases, and 14 bases had no gene match. Germline V gene data show CDR1 as DFQATT and CDR2 as SNEGSKA (reference sequence). The CDR3 extends over 17 amino acids. The CDR3 DNA follows: TGCAGTGCTAGAGACCAGGGGGACACTTGGTATGGCACTGAAGCTTTCTTT. It is translated as CSARDQGDTWYGTEAFF.

This clonotype occurred a few times. The rearrangement links TRBV10-3 to TRBJ2-1; D possibly matches TRBD1 or TRBD2 (6 bases each). The V gene lost 4 bases and the J gene lost 4 bases, with 14 bases spanning the gap. Germline assignment: CDR1 ENHRY and CDR2 SYGVKD. CDR3 size: 15 residues. The CDR3 region has the DNA TGTGCCATCAGTGTTGGGGGGCCCCCATACAATGAGCAGTTCTTC. Protein product: CAISVGGPPYNEQFF.

The V call is TRBV19, the J call TRBJ2-1; perhaps TRBD1 as D (5 bases). Germline V gives CDR1 LNHDA, CDR2 SQIVND (reference sequence). The CDR3 spans 16 residues. The V gene lost 6 bases and the J gene lost 3 bases, with 18 bases spanning the gap. The CDR3 loop reads CASREPSDTLYNEQFF. CDR3 nucleotide sequence: TGTGCCAGTAGGGAACCATCGGACACGCTCTACAATGAGCAGTTCTTC.

The gene calls are TRBV5-6 and TRBJ1-1; D is unclear. Germline V lookup: CDR1 SGHDT, CDR2 YYEEEE. The CDR3 has 15 amino acids. V dropped 2 bases and J dropped 5 bases, with 16 bases sitting between them. The CDR3 DNA follows: TGTGCCAGCAGCTTCTCGGGGAAGGGTAGAACTGAAGCTTTCTTT. Translated: CASSFSGKGRTEAFF. Full variable domain (outside the CDR3, taken from reference TRBV5-6 and TRBJ1-1): DAGVTQSPTHLIKTRGQQVTLRCSPKSGHDTVSWYQQALGQGPQFIFQYYEEEERQRGNFPDRFSGHQFPNYSSELNVNALLLGDSALYLCASSFSGKGRTEAFFGQGTRLTVV.

Worth noting for this clonotype: Compared with germline, one end of the junction differs, possibly owing to a read error. The chain combines TRBV7-9 with TRBJ2-5; 13 bases map to TRBD2. The CDR3 is 17 residues long. Germline CDR1 reads SEHNR; CDR2 reads FQNEAQ (reference sequence). The CDR3 region has the DNA TGTGCCGCAACCCGGACTAGCGGGGGTGGGGACCATGAGACCCAGTACTTC. Its protein product is CAATRTSGGGDHETQYF.

Written as DNA, the CDR3 is TGCGCCAGCGGACCGGGACCGATGATATTAGATACGCAGTATTTT. Amino acid sequence: CASGPGPMILDTQYF. The chain carries TRBV23-1 and TRBJ2-3; D tentatively reads TRBD1 or TRBD2 (5 bases each). TRBV23-1 is an open reading frame, and its role is uncertain. The CDR3 loop spans 15 amino acids. The V and J ends lost 8 bases and 5 bases respectively, with 20 bases between them.

This clonotype was seen only a few times. This chain joins TRBV25-1 and TRBJ1-2, with D possibly matching TRBD1 (5 bases). The CDR3 is 15 amino acids. Germline loops: CDR1 MGHDK, CDR2 SYGVNS. Trimming cost V 0 bases and J 3 bases, with 11 bases left between them. The CDR3, as DNA: TGTGCCAGCAGTGAATATTTTGGGGCTGACTATGGCTACACCTTC. Its protein is CASSEYFGADYGYTF.

The chain uses TRBV7-6 and TRBJ2-2; maybe TRBD1 (5 bases). The V and J ends lost 5 bases and 0 bases respectively, with 16 bases between them. The germline gives CDR1 SGHVS, CDR2 FNYEAQ. The CDR3 extends over 17 amino acids. The CDR3 protein is CASSPYRPPTNTGELFF. CDR3 sequence (DNA): TGTGCCAGCAGCCCTTACAGGCCCCCTACGAACACCGGGGAGCTGTTTTTT.

V gene TRBV2 combines with J gene TRBJ2-2; D may be TRBD2 (5 bases). The CDR3 is made up of 14 amino acids. Trimming stripped 3 bases from V and 9 bases from J, with 14 bases between. CDR1 and CDR2 (germline): SNHLY, FYNNEI. The CDR3 DNA sequence: TGTGCCAGCAGTGAGATGGGGAGTTCCAGGGAGCTGTTTTTT. Its translation is CASSEMGSSRELFF.

This clonotype was seen only a few times. The chain recombines TRBV7-9 with TRBJ1-1; no definite D call. This CDR3 spans 12 amino acids. With 6 bases removed from V and 9 bases from J, the gap between germline ends came to 14 bases. Germline loops: CDR1 SEHNR, CDR2 FQNEAQ (reference sequence). The CDR3, as DNA: TGTGCCAGCAGTCGGGATTCCGCCCAAGCTTTCTTT. Its translation: CASSRDSAQAFF.

This chain connects TRBV14 to TRBJ2-7, with 10 bases matching TRBD1. CDR1 and CDR2 from the germline V gene are SGHDN and FVKESK. The CDR3 length is 16 residues. Trimming took 1 base from V and 2 from J; bases not matched to a gene: 5. CDR3 protein: CASSQVPGTGAYEQYF. CDR3 nucleotides: TGTGCCAGCAGCCAAGTCCCCGGGACAGGGGCCTACGAGCAGTACTTC. The full variable domain, rest sourced from reference TRBV14 and TRBJ2-7, is EAGVTQFPSHSVIEKGQTVTLRCDPISGHDNLYWYRRVMGKEIKFLLHFVKESKQDESGMPNNRFLAERTGGTYSTLKVQPAELEDSGVYFCASSQVPGTGAYEQYFGPGTRLTVT.

In this sample, this clonotype turned up many times. CDR3 region: CASSLTRQGRDRGAQYF. DNA of the CDR3: TGTGCCAGCAGCTTAACGCGACAGGGCCGAGATCGAGGTGCGCAGTATTTT. The V and J genes are TRBV7-2 and TRBJ2-3; 7 nucleotides match TRBD1. Germline lookup yields CDR1 SGHTA and CDR2 FQGNSA. Trimming cost V 2 bases and J 10 bases; bases outside gene matches: 18. The CDR3 is 17 residues long.

This sequence joins TRBV29-1 and TRBJ1-2; weak D call: TRBD1 (6 bases). V dropped 5 bases and J dropped 2 bases, with 9 bases sitting between them. The CDR3 sequence is 12 residues long. Germline CDR1 reads SQVTM; CDR2 reads ANQGSEA. In DNA, the CDR3 is TGCAGCGTTTACAGGGCAAACTATGGCTACACCTTC. This sequence encodes CSVYRANYGYTF.

J is TRBJ1-4 and V is TRBV5-6, with D possibly TRBD1 on 5 matching bases. Germline-derived CDR1 and CDR2 are SGHDT and YYEEEE. V gave up 3 bases and J gave up 8 bases, with 11 bases separating them. The CDR3 extends over 13 amino acids. The CDR3, as DNA: TGTGCCAGCAGCTATGGAGGGGCAGAAAAACTGTTTTTT. This gives the protein CASSYGGAEKLFF. Based on the CDR3 plus reference TRBV5-6 and TRBJ1-4, the full variable domain is DAGVTQSPTHLIKTRGQQVTLRCSPKSGHDTVSWYQQALGQGPQFIFQYYEEEERQRGNFPDRFSGHQFPNYSSELNVNALLLGDSALYLCASSYGGAEKLFFGSGTQLSVL.

Comment on this clonotype: This sequence may be a read error, since a much larger clone differs from it by one base. This chain joins TRBV7-6 and TRBJ2-1; D remains ambiguous. Germline assignment: CDR1 SGHVS and CDR2 FNYEAQ. The CDR3 contains 13 residues. The CDR3 bases are TGTGCCAACAGCCCTGGCGGCCACAATGAGCAGTTCTTC. It codes for CANSPGGHNEQFF.

This clonotype showed up many times. The J gene is TRBJ1-2, the V gene TRBV7-8; 10 bases match TRBD1. V lost 1 base to trimming and J lost 6 bases; unmatched junction nucleotides: 11. Germline V gene data show CDR1 as SGHVS and CDR2 as FQNEAQ. The CDR3 totals 17 residues. CDR3 loop: CASSLVTGGAYGDGYTF. The CDR3 region has the DNA TGTGCCAGCAGCTTAGTGACAGGGGGCGCATATGGGGATGGCTACACCTTC.

This clonotype was picked up many times. The genes are TRBV7-6 and TRBJ2-3; D is perhaps TRBD1 (6 bases). The CDR3 is 16 amino acids. Germline V gene data show CDR1 as SGHVS and CDR2 as FNYEAQ. Trimming pared 0 bases from V and 0 bases from J, leaving 10 bases between. CDR3 coding DNA: TGTGCCAGCAGCTTAGCGGACAGTTTTAGCACAGATACGCAGTATTTT. Amino acids: CASSLADSFSTDTQYF.

The rearrangement links TRBV7-4 to TRBJ1-5, with 7 nucleotides matching TRBD1. There are 18 residues in the CDR3. V was clipped by 9 bases and J by 0 bases; unmatched bases: 17. Germline values: CDR1 SGHVT, CDR2 SQSDAQ. The CDR3 DNA sequence: TGTGCCAGTACGCTCCTACAGGGGAAGAAAATTAGCAATCAGCCCCAGCATTTT. It yields the protein CASTLLQGKKISNQPQHF. The full variable domain, rest sourced from reference TRBV7-4 and TRBJ1-5, is GAGVSQSPRYKVAKRGRDVALRCDSISGHVTLYWYRQTLGQGSEVLTYSQSDAQRDKSGRPSGRFSAERPERSVSTLKIQRTEQGDSAVYLCASTLLQGKKISNQPQHFGDGTRLSIL.

This chain links TRBV25-1 with TRBJ1-5; D unclear. Germline values: CDR1 MGHDK, CDR2 SYGVNS. The ends were cut back, 4 bases at V and 7 bases at J, with 11 bases in the middle. This CDR3 contains 13 residues. For the CDR3, the DNA is TGTGCCAGCAGTGCACATAACAACCAGCCCCAGCATTTT. It encodes CASSAHNNQPQHF.